This entry lists 4 T cell receptor beta chains sequenced from one sample in a study of type 1 regulatory T cells. TCRdb independently ran MiXCR on the reads; one entry per CDR3 protein. This sample yields 80,000 to 100,000 distinct CDR3 sequences, of which 25% to 40% are seen a single time; around 2.2% belongs to the top ten. Sample: CD4+ T cells, either the whole sample or a sorted fraction (not recorded which). These receptors came from a human donor in good health.

This sequence joins TRBV20-1 and TRBJ2-3; D remains unclear. V lost 1 base to trimming and J lost 5 bases, with 10 bases between them. The CDR3 consists of 13 residues. Germline CDR1 and CDR2: DFQATT and SNEGSKA (reference sequence). The CDR3 spells CSARVGLIDTQYF. As DNA, the CDR3 is TGCAGTGCTAGAGTCGGGCTTATAGATACGCAGTATTTT.

The rearrangement uses TRBV3-1 and TRBJ2-1; 7 bases are shared with TRBD1. V trimming: 5 bases; J trimming: 5 bases; junction bases outside the gene matches: 9. The CDR3 extends over 15 amino acids. The germline gives CDR1 LGHDT, CDR2 YNNKEL (reference sequence). In DNA, the CDR3 is TGTGCCAGCAGCTTCGGACAGGTGAGGAACAATGAGCAGTTCTTC. Encoded protein: CASSFGQVRNNEQFF.

The chain uses TRBV6-5 and TRBJ2-1; 9 bases fit TRBD2. Trimming cost V 5 bases and J 7 bases; bases outside gene matches: 9. This CDR3 has 15 residues. Germline CDR1 reads MNHEY; CDR2 reads SVGAGI. The CDR3 region is CASSHLAGRGNEQFF. The CDR3 region has the DNA TGTGCCAGCAGTCACCTAGCGGGACGTGGGAATGAGCAGTTCTTC.

This chain links TRBV9 with TRBJ2-5; TRBD2 is a possible D gene (5 bases). V was clipped by 1 base and J by 2 bases, with 6 bases between them. This CDR3 is 13 amino acids long. Germline CDR1 and CDR2: SGDLS and YYNGEE. The CDR3: CASSVTGQETQYF. The CDR3 DNA reads as TGTGCCAGCAGCGTAACGGGACAAGAGACCCAGTACTTC.